This entry lists 15 T cell receptor beta chains sequenced from one sample in a study of blood T cell repertoires in COVID-19 (dated by TCRdb to about 2020). The method was the immunoSEQ multiplex PCR assay. TCRdb's version of the immuneACCESS table is confined to in-frame rearrangements and falls short of the full clone set. An unresolved V gene accounts for under half of the shortfall where checked; the remainder is of unknown origin. The sample table holds roughly 220,000 clones, of which roughly 90% were seen once. Clones ranked in the top ten supply 3.5% to 4.5% of the sample. Sequencing input: PBMCs or T cells enriched from blood (not recorded which). These TCRs come from a woman aged 40 to 50 with acute COVID-19.

This clone appeared a few times. The gene calls are TRBV6-1 and TRBJ2-7, with D unclear. Trimming removed 1 base from V and 6 bases from J, with 10 bases in between. The CDR3 has 13 residues. Germline loops: CDR1 MNHNS, CDR2 SASEGT. The CDR3 DNA reads TGTGCCAGCAGTGAAGAGGAGTACCTCGAGCAGTACGTC. Amino acid sequence: CASSEEEYLEQYV.

The rearrangement links TRBV6-4 to TRBJ2-1, with TRBD1 matching over 10 bases. This CDR3 has 14 amino acids. Germline V gene sequence: CDR1 MRHNA, CDR2 SNTAGT. J gave up 6 bases and V 2 bases, and 1 base lay outside the gene matches. CDR3 bases: TGTGCCAGCAGTGACAGGACAGGGGGCAATGAGCAGTTCTTC. Protein sequence: CASSDRTGGNEQFF.

This clone was picked up a small number of times. The V call is TRBV5-8, the J call TRBJ1-1; D possibly corresponds to TRBD1 (6 bases). V dropped 0 bases and J dropped 7 bases, with 19 bases sitting between them. Germline V lookup: CDR1 SGHTS, CDR2 YDEGEE. The CDR3 is 16 residues long. The CDR3 reads CASSLGMQGRGHEAFF. Written as DNA, the CDR3 is TGTGCCAGCAGCTTGGGAATGCAGGGGAGAGGGCATGAAGCTTTCTTT.

The chain uses TRBV13 and TRBJ1-1; D remains ambiguous. There are 14 residues in the CDR3. CDR1 is PRHDT, CDR2 FYEKMQ, per germline (reference sequence). V was clipped by 0 bases and J by 1 base, with 6 bases between them. Here the CDR3 DNA reads TGTGCCAGCAGCTTAGGACACCGGAACACTGAAGCTTTCTTT. Translated: CASSLGHRNTEAFF.

V and J are TRBV10-1 and TRBJ1-3, with D possibly matching TRBD1 (5 bases). CDR1 and CDR2 from the germline V gene are WNHNN and SYGVQD (reference sequence). Trimming pared 7 bases from V and 5 bases from J, leaving 18 bases between. CDR3 size: 15 residues. CDR3 amino acids: CASILGPVNRNTIYF. The CDR3 coding sequence is TGCGCCAGCATCCTGGGGCCGGTTAATAGAAACACCATATATTTT.

The V and J genes are TRBV29-1 and TRBJ2-5, with TRBD1 matching over 11 bases. The CDR3 is made up of 18 amino acids. The J segment lost 1 base and the V segment lost 3 bases, leaving 13 bases of the junction unmatched. Germline CDR1 and CDR2: SQVTM and ANQGSEA. The CDR3 bases are TGCAGCGTTGATCGAGGGACAGGGGGAAGTTATCCCCAAGAGACCCAGTACTTC. It encodes CSVDRGTGGSYPQETQYF.

This clone was detected a few times. This rearrangement joins TRBV7-3 to TRBJ1-1, with D uncertain. Germline V gives CDR1 SGHTA, CDR2 FQGTGA. The CDR3 length is 14 residues. V was pared by 1 base and J by 1 base, with 7 bases between. The CDR3: CASSLKAGNTEAFF. CDR3 nucleotides: TGTGCCAGCAGCTTAAAGGCGGGGAACACTGAAGCTTTCTTT.

The rearrangement links TRBV3-1 (or the pseudogene TRBV3-2) to TRBJ1-2; 7 bases map to TRBD1. The germline V gene encodes CDR1 LGHDT and CDR2 YNNKEL (reference sequence). V shed 1 base and J 0 bases; nucleotides not matched to a gene: 5. CDR3 length equals 16 residues. The CDR3 spells CASSQAGTAPNYGYTF. The CDR3 DNA reads as TGTGCCAGCAGCCAAGCCGGGACAGCGCCTAACTATGGCTACACCTTC.

DNA for the CDR3: TGTGCTAGTGGTTTATACAGGGAAAGTTATGTCCCATACACCGGGGAGCTGTTTTTT. Amino acid sequence: CASGLYRESYVPYTGELFF. The chain joins TRBV12-5 to TRBJ2-2, with D tentatively TRBD1 (6 bases). The CDR3 contains 19 residues. Deletions cut 3 bases from V and 3 bases from J, with 23 bases between. CDR1 is LGHNT and CDR2 is FRNRAP in the germline V gene.

The chain uses TRBV10-3 and TRBJ1-2; possible D gene TRBD1, 6 bases. The germline V gene has CDR1 ENHRY and CDR2 SYGVKD. This CDR3 is built from 14 residues. Trimming left V 3 bases short and J 4 bases short, with 12 bases between. CDR3 amino acids: CAISEDGGAYGYTF. CDR3 DNA: TGTGCCATCAGTGAAGATGGGGGGGCCTATGGCTACACCTTC.

V and J are TRBV4-1 and TRBJ1-1; the D is unclear. Looked up from germline, CDR1 is MGHRA and CDR2 is YSYEKL. The CDR3 runs 13 residues. The germline V and J ends were trimmed by 6 bases and 5 bases, with 13 bases remaining between them. The CDR3 region has the DNA TGCGCCAGCAGTCTAAGCGGGAGGACTGAAGCTTTCTTT. Its translation: CASSLSGRTEAFF.

The chain employs TRBV28 and TRBJ1-2, with 8 positions matching TRBD1. V was clipped by 6 bases and J by 4 bases; unmatched bases: 1. CDR3 length: 12 residues. Germline loops: CDR1 MDHEN, CDR2 SYDVKM. CDR3 DNA sequence: TGTGCCAGCAGGGACAGGGCCTATGGCTACACCTTC. This codes for CASRDRAYGYTF.

The J gene is TRBJ2-7, the V gene TRBV2, with 8 bases aligning to TRBD2. J gave up 7 bases and V 1 base, and 6 bases lay outside the gene matches. CDR3 size: 14 residues. CDR1 is SNHLY, CDR2 FYNNEI, per germline. The CDR3 is CASSEGAGVSEQYV. In DNA, the CDR3 is TGTGCCAGCAGTGAAGGAGCGGGGGTCAGTGAGCAGTACGTC.

The V and J genes are TRBV6-5 and TRBJ2-2; D unresolved. The CDR3 is 11 amino acids. V was shortened by 6 bases and J by 5 bases, with 4 bases between the two germline ends. Germline CDR1 reads MNHEY; CDR2 reads SVGAGI. The CDR3 protein is CASRLTGELFF. DNA of the CDR3: TGTGCCAGCAGACTTACCGGGGAGCTGTTTTTT.

This clone was observed a handful of times. The chain uses TRBV12-3 or TRBV12-4 and TRBJ1-1, with 7 bases fitting TRBD1. V trimming: 8 bases; J trimming: 4 bases; junction bases outside the gene matches: 7. This CDR3 has 13 amino acids. In nucleotides, the CDR3 is TGTGCCAGCTCGAGGGGGCTGAGCACTGAAGCTTTCTTT. Protein: CASSRGLSTEAFF.